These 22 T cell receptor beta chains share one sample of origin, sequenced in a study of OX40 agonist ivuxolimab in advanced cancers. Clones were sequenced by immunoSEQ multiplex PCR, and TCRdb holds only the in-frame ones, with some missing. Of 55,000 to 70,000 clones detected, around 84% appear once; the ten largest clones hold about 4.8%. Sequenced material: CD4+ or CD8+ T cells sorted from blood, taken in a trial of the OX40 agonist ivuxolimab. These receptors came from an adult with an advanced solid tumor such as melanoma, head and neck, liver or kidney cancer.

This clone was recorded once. CDR3 coding DNA: TGTGCCAGCAGCCAAGAACAGGGACTATTTTCCTACGAGCAGTACTTC. Its translation is CASSQEQGLFSYEQYF. The J gene is TRBJ2-7, the V gene TRBV4-2, with a weak D call TRBD2 (7 bases). V was shortened by 0 bases and J by 1 base, with 13 bases between the two germline ends. Germline V CDR1 and CDR2: LGHNA, YNFKEQ. This CDR3 spans 16 amino acids.

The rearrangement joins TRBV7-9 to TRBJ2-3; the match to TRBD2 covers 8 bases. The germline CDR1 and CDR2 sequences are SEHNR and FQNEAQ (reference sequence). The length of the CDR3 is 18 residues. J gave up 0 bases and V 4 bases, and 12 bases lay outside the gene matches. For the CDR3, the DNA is TGTGCCAGCAGCTCCCTCACCCCTAGCGGGCACAGCACAGATACGCAGTATTTT. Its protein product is CASSSLTPSGHSTDTQYF. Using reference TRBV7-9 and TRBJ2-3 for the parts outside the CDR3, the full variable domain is DTGVSQNPRHKITKRGQNVTFRCDPISEHNRLYWYRQTLGQGPEFLTYFQNEAQLEKSRLLSDRFSAERPKGSFSTLEIQRTEQGDSAMYLCASSSLTPSGHSTDTQYFGPGTRLTVL.

CDR3 sequence: CASSRGDVSNQPQHF. The CDR3 coding sequence is TGTGCCAGCAGTCGCGGGGATGTTAGCAATCAGCCCCAGCATTTT. This chain connects TRBV7-9 to TRBJ1-5, with D unclear. This CDR3 has 15 residues. Germline assignment: CDR1 SEHNR and CDR2 FQNEAQ (reference sequence). Trimming shortened V by 6 bases and J by 0 bases, and 12 bases separated the two germline ends.

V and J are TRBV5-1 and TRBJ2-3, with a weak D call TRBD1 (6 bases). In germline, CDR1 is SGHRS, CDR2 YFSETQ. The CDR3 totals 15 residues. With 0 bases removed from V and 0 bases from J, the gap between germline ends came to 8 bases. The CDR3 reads CASSLGGQSTDTQYF. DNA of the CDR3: TGCGCCAGCAGCTTGGGGGGACAAAGCACAGATACGCAGTATTTT.

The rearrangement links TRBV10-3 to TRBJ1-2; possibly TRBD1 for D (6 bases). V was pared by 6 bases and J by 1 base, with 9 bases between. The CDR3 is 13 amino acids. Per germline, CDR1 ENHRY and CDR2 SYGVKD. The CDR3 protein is CAISEDSNYGYTF. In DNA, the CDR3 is TGTGCCATCAGCGAGGACAGTAACTATGGCTACACCTTC.

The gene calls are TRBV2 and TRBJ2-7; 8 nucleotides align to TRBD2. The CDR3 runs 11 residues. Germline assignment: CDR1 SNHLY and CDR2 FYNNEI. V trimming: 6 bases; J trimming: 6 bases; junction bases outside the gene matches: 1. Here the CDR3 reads CASSGLAEQYF. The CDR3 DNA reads TGTGCCAGCAGCGGACTAGCCGAGCAGTACTTC. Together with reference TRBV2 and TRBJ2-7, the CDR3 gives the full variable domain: EPEVTQTPSHQVTQMGQEVILRCVPISNHLYFYWYRQILGQKVEFLVSFYNNEISEKSEIFDDQFSVERPDGSNFTLKIRSTKLEDSAMYFCASSGLAEQYFGPGTRLTVT.

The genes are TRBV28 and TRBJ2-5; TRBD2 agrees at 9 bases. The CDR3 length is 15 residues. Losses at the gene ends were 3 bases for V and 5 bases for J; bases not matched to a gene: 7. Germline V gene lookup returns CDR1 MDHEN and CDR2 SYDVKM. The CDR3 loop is CASSLPSGDRETQYF. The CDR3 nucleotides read TGTGCCAGCAGTTTGCCTAGCGGGGACCGGGAGACCCAGTACTTC.

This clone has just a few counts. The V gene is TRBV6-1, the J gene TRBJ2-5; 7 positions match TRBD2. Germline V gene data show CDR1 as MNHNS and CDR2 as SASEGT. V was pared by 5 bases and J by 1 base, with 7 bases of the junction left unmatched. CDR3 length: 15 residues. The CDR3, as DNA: TGTGCCAGCAGTCGGCGGGGGATCCCCCAAGAGACCCAGTACTTC. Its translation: CASSRRGIPQETQYF.

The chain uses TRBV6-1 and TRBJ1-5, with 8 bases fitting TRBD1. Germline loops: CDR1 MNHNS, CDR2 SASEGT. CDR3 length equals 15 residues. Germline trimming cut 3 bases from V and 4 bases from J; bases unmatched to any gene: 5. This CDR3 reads CASSEARGQNQPQHF. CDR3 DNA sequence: TGTGCCAGCAGTGAGGCCAGGGGGCAAAATCAGCCCCAGCATTTT.

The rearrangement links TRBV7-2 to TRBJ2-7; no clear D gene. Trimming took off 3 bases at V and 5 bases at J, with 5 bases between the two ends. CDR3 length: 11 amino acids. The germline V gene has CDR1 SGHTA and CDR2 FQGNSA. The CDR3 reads CASSFQDEQYF. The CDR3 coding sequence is TGTGCCAGCAGCTTTCAGGACGAGCAGTACTTC.

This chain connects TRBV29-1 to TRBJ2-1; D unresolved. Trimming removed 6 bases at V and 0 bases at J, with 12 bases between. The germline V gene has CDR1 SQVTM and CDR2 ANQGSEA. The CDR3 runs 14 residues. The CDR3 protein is CSVTDPLSYNEQFF. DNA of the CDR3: TGCAGCGTCACCGACCCCCTCTCCTACAATGAGCAGTTCTTC.

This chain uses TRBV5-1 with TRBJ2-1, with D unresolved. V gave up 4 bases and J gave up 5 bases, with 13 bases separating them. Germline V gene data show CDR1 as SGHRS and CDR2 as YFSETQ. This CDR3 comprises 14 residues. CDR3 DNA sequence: TGCGCCAGCAGCAGTGAACTCATAAACAATGAGCAGTTCTTC. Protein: CASSSELINNEQFF.

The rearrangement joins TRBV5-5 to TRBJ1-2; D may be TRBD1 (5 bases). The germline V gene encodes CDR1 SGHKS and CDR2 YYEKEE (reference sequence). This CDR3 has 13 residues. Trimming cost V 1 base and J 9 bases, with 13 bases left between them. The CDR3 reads CASSLTGDRSYTF. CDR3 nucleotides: TGTGCCAGCAGCTTGACGGGGGATCGGAGCTACACCTTC.

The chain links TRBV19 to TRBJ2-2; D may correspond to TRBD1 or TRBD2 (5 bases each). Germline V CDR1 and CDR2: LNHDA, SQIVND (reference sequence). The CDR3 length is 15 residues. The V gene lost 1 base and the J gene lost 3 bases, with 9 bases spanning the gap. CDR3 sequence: CASSIGGFDTGELFF. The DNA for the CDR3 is TGTGCCAGTAGTATAGGGGGGTTTGACACCGGGGAGCTGTTTTTT.

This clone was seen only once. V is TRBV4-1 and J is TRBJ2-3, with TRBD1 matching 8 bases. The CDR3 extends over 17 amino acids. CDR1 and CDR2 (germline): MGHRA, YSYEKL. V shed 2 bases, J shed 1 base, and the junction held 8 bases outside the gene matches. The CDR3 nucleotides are TGCGCCAGCAGCCAAAATAAGGGGACAGGACGCACAGATACGCAGTATTTT. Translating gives CASSQNKGTGRTDTQYF.

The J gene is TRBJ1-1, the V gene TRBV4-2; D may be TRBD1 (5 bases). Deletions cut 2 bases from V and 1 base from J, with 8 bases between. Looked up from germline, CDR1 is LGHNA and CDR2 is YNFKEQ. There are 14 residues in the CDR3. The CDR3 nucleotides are TGTGCCAGCAGCCAAAAGACAGAGAACACTGAAGCTTTCTTT. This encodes CASSQKTENTEAFF.

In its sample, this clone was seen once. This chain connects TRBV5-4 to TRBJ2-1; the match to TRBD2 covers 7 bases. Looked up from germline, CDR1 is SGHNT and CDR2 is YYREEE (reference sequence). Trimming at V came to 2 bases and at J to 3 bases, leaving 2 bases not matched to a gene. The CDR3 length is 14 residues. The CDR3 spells CASSFGGNYNEQFF. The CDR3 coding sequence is TGTGCCAGCAGCTTCGGGGGGAACTACAATGAGCAGTTCTTC.

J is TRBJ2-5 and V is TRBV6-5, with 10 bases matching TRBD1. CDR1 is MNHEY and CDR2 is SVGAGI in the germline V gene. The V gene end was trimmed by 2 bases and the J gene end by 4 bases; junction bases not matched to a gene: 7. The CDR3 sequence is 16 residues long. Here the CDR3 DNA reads TGTGCCAGCAGTTACATCGACAGGGGGCGCGGAGAGACCCAGTACTTC. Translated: CASSYIDRGRGETQYF.

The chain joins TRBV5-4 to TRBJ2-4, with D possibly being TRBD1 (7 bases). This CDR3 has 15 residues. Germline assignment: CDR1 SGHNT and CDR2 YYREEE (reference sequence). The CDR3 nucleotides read TGTGCGACGGCAGGGGGAGGCCTAGCCAAAAACATTCAGTACTTC. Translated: CATAGGGLAKNIQYF. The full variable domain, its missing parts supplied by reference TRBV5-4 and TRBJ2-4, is ETGVTQSPTHLIKTRGQQVTLRCSSQSGHNTVSWYQQALGQGPQFIFQYYREEENGRGNFPPRFSGLQFPNYSSELNVNALELDDSALYLCATAGGGLAKNIQYFGAGTRLSVL.

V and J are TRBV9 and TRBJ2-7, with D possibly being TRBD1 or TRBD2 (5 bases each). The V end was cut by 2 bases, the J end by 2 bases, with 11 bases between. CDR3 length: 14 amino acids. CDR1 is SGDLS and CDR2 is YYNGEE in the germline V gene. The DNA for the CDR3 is TGTGCCAGCAGCGTCCGGGACGGCGCCTACGAGCAGTACTTC. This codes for CASSVRDGAYEQYF. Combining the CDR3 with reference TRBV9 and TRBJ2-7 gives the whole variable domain DSGVTQTPKHLITATGQRVTLRCSPRSGDLSVYWYQQSLDQGLQFLIQYYNGEERAKGNILERFSAQQFPDLHSELNLSSLELGDSALYFCASSVRDGAYEQYFGPGTRLTVT.

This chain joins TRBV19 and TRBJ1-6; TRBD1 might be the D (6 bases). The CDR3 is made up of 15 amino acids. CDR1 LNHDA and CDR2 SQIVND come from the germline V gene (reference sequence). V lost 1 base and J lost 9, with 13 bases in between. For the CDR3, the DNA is TGTGCCAGTAGTATAGTCGGACTCAGGGGTTCACCCCTCCACTTT. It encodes CASSIVGLRGSPLHF.

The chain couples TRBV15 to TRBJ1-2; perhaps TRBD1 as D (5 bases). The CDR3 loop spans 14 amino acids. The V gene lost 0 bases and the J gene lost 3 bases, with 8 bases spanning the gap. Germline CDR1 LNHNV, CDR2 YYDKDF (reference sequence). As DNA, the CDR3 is TGTGCCACCAGCAGAGAGGGGGGATACTATGGCTACACCTTC. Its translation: CATSREGGYYGYTF.